These 28 T cell receptor beta chains originate from one sample sequenced in a study of cytomegalovirus exposure and HLA in healthy donors. The PCR employed 60 Vbeta primers together with 13 Jbeta primers. The method was immunoSEQ multiplex PCR; TCRdb's version includes in-frame clones alone and lacks a portion of them. The sample carries over 50,000 clones, roughly two thirds recorded once. The sequencing input was PBMCs. The receptor set was obtained from a man between 35 and 55 years old in good health and CMV-seropositive.

This rearrangement joins TRBV2 to TRBJ2-7; weak D call: TRBD2 (6 bases). The germline V and J ends were trimmed by 6 bases and 2 bases, with 14 bases remaining between them. This CDR3 contains 14 residues. Germline CDR1 SNHLY, CDR2 FYNNEI. CDR3: CASRPPGDPYEQYF. As DNA, the CDR3 is TGTGCCAGCAGGCCCCCGGGGGACCCCTACGAGCAGTACTTC.

This chain connects TRBV6-5 to TRBJ2-4, with TRBD1 matching 9 bases. The germline CDR1 and CDR2 sequences are MNHEY and SVGAGI. V was clipped by 6 bases and J by 8 bases; unmatched bases: 8. CDR3 length: 14 residues. CDR3 in amino acids: CASSSGTGMDIQYF. CDR3 nucleotides: TGTGCCAGCAGCTCCGGGACAGGGATGGACATTCAGTACTTC.

Only a few counts were recorded for this clone. The rearrangement links TRBV7-3 to TRBJ2-3; the match to TRBD2 covers 8 bases. CDR1 SGHTA and CDR2 FQGTGA come from the germline V gene. There are 15 residues in the CDR3. V shed 3 bases and J 6 bases; nucleotides not matched to a gene: 8. In DNA form, the CDR3 reads TGTGCCAGCAGCTTTAATAGCGGGACCTTCGATACGCAGTATTTT. Translation gives CASSFNSGTFDTQYF. The whole variable domain, filled in from reference TRBV7-3 and TRBJ2-3, reads GAGVSQTPSNKVTEKGKYVELRCDPISGHTALYWYRQSLGQGPEFLIYFQGTGAADDSGLPNDRFFAVRPEGSVSTLKIQRTERGDSAVYLCASSFNSGTFDTQYFGPGTRLTVL.

This rearrangement joins TRBV4-1 to TRBJ1-1, with D possibly TRBD1 on 6 matching bases. The CDR3 is 14 amino acids. The V end lost 5 bases, the J end lost 2 bases, and 12 bases lay between the germline ends. Germline values: CDR1 MGHRA, CDR2 YSYEKL. CDR3 DNA sequence: TGCGCCAGCAGCTTTGGACAGAGCAACACTGAAGCTTTCTTT. This translates into CASSFGQSNTEAFF.

The rearrangement links TRBV13 to TRBJ2-7; 8 nucleotides line up with TRBD1. The junction had 12 bases not matched to a gene; V was cut back by 7 bases and J by 1 base. Germline assignment: CDR1 PRHDT and CDR2 FYEKMQ (reference sequence). This CDR3 region has 16 residues. The CDR3 nucleotides read TGTGCCAGCACCCGCGGACAGGGAGTTAGGTCCTACGAGCAGTACTTC. Its translation is CASTRGQGVRSYEQYF.

The chain uses TRBV7-6 and TRBJ2-1; 8 bases match TRBD2. Germline V gene lookup returns CDR1 SGHVS and CDR2 FNYEAQ. After removal of 5 bases from V and 6 bases from J, the junction contained 9 bases not matched to a gene. CDR3 length equals 15 residues. CDR3 sequence: CASSPWREAINEQFF. Here the CDR3 DNA reads TGTGCCAGCAGCCCGTGGCGGGAGGCGATCAATGAGCAGTTCTTC.

The chain recombines TRBV10-3 with TRBJ2-7, with 13 bases aligning to TRBD2. CDR3 size: 14 residues. Trimming took 4 bases from V and 4 from J; bases not matched to a gene: 1. The germline CDR1 and CDR2 sequences are ENHRY and SYGVKD. The CDR3 here is CAISGTSGGYEQYF. For the CDR3, the DNA is TGTGCCATCAGTGGGACTAGCGGGGGTTACGAGCAGTACTTC.

The rearrangement links TRBV5-6 to TRBJ1-2; D may be TRBD1 (5 bases). The CDR3 is 13 amino acids. The germline gives CDR1 SGHDT, CDR2 YYEEEE. Trimming removed 0 bases at V and 6 bases at J, with 9 bases between. DNA of the CDR3: TGTGCCAGCAGCTTGGGGGGGGAGAATGGCTACACCTTC. Amino acid sequence: CASSLGGENGYTF. Full variable domain (remainder filled in from reference TRBV5-6 and TRBJ1-2): DAGVTQSPTHLIKTRGQQVTLRCSPKSGHDTVSWYQQALGQGPQFIFQYYEEEERQRGNFPDRFSGHQFPNYSSELNVNALLLGDSALYLCASSLGGENGYTFGSGTRLTVV.

This clone has more than one count but fewer than ten. The V and J genes are TRBV4-2 and TRBJ1-6; weak D call: TRBD1 (6 bases). V was shortened by 0 bases and J by 9 bases, with 15 bases between the two germline ends. The CDR3 covers 16 residues. Germline V CDR1 and CDR2: LGHNA, YNFKEQ. Written as DNA, the CDR3 is TGTGCCAGCAGCCAAGATAATTGGGACATGGGTTCACCCCTCCACTTT. This encodes CASSQDNWDMGSPLHF.

CDR3 coding DNA: TGTGCCAGCAGCCCATACGGGGGTGAAGCTTTCTTT. Protein: CASSPYGGEAFF. The chain is built from TRBV7-2 and TRBJ1-1; a weak D match, TRBD1 (5 bases). Germline assignment: CDR1 SGHTA and CDR2 FQGNSA. There are 12 residues in the CDR3. V was clipped by 5 bases and J by 7 bases, with 11 bases between them.

The V and J genes are TRBV30 and TRBJ1-3, with D perhaps TRBD1 (5 bases). The germline V gene has CDR1 GTSNPN and CDR2 SVGIG (reference sequence). Trimming cost V 1 base and J 4 bases, with 14 bases left between them. This CDR3 is 15 amino acids long. Here the CDR3 reads CAWSAKQGRGNTIYF. CDR3 bases: TGTGCCTGGAGTGCCAAGCAGGGTCGGGGAAACACCATATATTTT.

Comment on this clone: Other DNA variants within this sample encode the same CDR3. This chain connects TRBV6-6 to TRBJ2-2; TRBD1 might be the D (5 bases). The CDR3 loop spans 14 amino acids. Germline values: CDR1 MNHNY, CDR2 SVGAGI (reference sequence). V lost 6 bases to trimming and J lost 1 base, with 9 bases between them. The CDR3 bases are TGTGCCAGCAGGCCTGGACAGAACACCGGGGAGCTGTTTTTT. As protein: CASRPGQNTGELFF.

The chain links TRBV30 to TRBJ2-2; TRBD2 matches 9 bases. J gave up 1 base and V 2 bases, and 2 bases lay outside the gene matches. Germline V gives CDR1 GTSNPN, CDR2 SVGIG (reference sequence). CDR3 length: 15 residues. CDR3 region: CAWSLAGLNTGELFF. CDR3 DNA sequence: TGTGCCTGGAGTCTAGCGGGACTGAACACCGGGGAGCTGTTTTTT. Combining the CDR3 with reference TRBV30 and TRBJ2-2 gives the whole variable domain SQTIHQWPATLVQPVGSPLSLECTVEGTSNPNLYWYRQAAGRGLQLLFYSVGIGQISSEVPQNLSASRPQDRQFILSSKKLLLSDSGFYLCAWSLAGLNTGELFFGEGSRLTVL.

The J gene is TRBJ2-7, the V gene TRBV7-9; a weak D match, TRBD1 (6 bases). Germline V gene sequence: CDR1 SEHNR, CDR2 FQNEAQ (reference sequence). Trimming stripped 0 bases from V and 2 bases from J, with 8 bases between. The CDR3 length is 14 residues. CDR3 coding DNA: TGTGCCAGCAGCTTAGCGAACAGGGCCTACGAGCAGTACTTC. Protein sequence: CASSLANRAYEQYF.

Only one count was recorded for this clone. For the CDR3, the DNA is TGTGCCAGCGGCCGCCGGACAGAAGAGACCCAGTACTTC. Residues: CASGRRTEETQYF. This chain uses TRBV6-6 with TRBJ2-5; TRBD1 might be the D (6 bases). CDR3 size: 13 residues. CDR1 MNHNY and CDR2 SVGAGI come from the germline V gene (reference sequence). V lost 8 bases and J lost 3, with 13 bases in between.

The rearrangement links TRBV14 to TRBJ2-5, with 8 bases fitting TRBD2. With 1 base clipped from V and 1 base from J, the junction kept 5 bases outside the gene matches. CDR1 SGHDN and CDR2 FVKESK come from the germline V gene. The CDR3 is made up of 16 amino acids. As DNA, the CDR3 is TGTGCCAGCAGCCAAGCAAGCGGGAGAGTCCAAGAGACCCAGTACTTC. This translates into CASSQASGRVQETQYF.

The genes are TRBV11-3 and TRBJ2-3, with 8 positions matching TRBD1. The CDR3 totals 17 residues. Per the germline V gene, CDR1 is SGHNT and CDR2 is YENEEA. With V trimmed by 5 bases and J by 6 bases, 16 bases remained unmatched. As DNA, the CDR3 is TGTGCCAGCAGCCCCCCCGTGGGACAGGTGACCGGGGATACGCAGTATTTT. Translated, it gives CASSPPVGQVTGDTQYF.

This clone was observed a few times. The CDR3 protein is CASSENDRPLHF. As DNA, the CDR3 is TGTGCCAGCAGTGAAAATGACAGGCCCCTCCACTTT. The chain carries TRBV6-1 and TRBJ1-6; tentatively, D is TRBD1 (6 bases). Germline CDR1 MNHNS, CDR2 SASEGT. V shed 2 bases and J shed 13 bases, with 9 bases lying between them. The CDR3 totals 12 residues.

The chain links TRBV29-1 to TRBJ1-1; the D gene is possibly TRBD1 (5 bases). Per germline, CDR1 SQVTM and CDR2 ANQGSEA. This CDR3 is 13 amino acids long. V was cut by 2 bases and J by 3 bases, with 10 bases left in between. The CDR3 reads CSVEQGFDTEAFF. The DNA of the CDR3 is TGCAGCGTTGAACAGGGTTTTGACACTGAAGCTTTCTTT.

CDR3 nucleotides: TGTGCCAGCAAGTTAGGACAGAACGAAAACACTGAAGCTTTCTTT. Protein product: CASKLGQNENTEAFF. This chain uses TRBV6-5 with TRBJ1-1; a possible D gene is TRBD1 (6 bases). The CDR3 is 15 amino acids. V shed 7 bases and J shed 2 bases, with 17 bases lying between them. Germline V gene lookup returns CDR1 MNHEY and CDR2 SVGAGI.

The chain joins TRBV6-5 to TRBJ2-2; possibly TRBD1 for D (5 bases). Germline-derived CDR1 and CDR2 are MNHEY and SVGAGI. This CDR3 has 15 residues. Trimming removed 6 bases at V and 3 bases at J, with 14 bases between. The chain's CDR3 is CASRPQGPHTGELFF. In DNA, the CDR3 is TGTGCCAGCAGGCCGCAGGGCCCTCACACCGGGGAGCTGTTTTTT.

The V gene is TRBV5-1, the J gene TRBJ1-3; no definite D call. Per the germline V gene, CDR1 is SGHRS and CDR2 is YFSETQ. There are 16 residues in the CDR3. Deletions cut 0 bases from V and 0 bases from J, with 10 bases between. CDR3: CASSLAPTDSGNTIYF. CDR3 in DNA: TGCGCCAGCAGCTTGGCCCCAACAGACTCTGGAAACACCATATATTTT.

The rearrangement joins TRBV5-1 to TRBJ1-3, with a possible D match to TRBD1 (5 bases). This CDR3 contains 15 residues. Trimming took 3 bases from V and 5 from J, leaving 15 bases between them. CDR1 and CDR2 from the germline V gene are SGHRS and YFSETQ. The CDR3 DNA is TGCGCCAGCAGCTCCTCGGACATTTCTCGAAACACCATATATTTT. Encoded protein: CASSSSDISRNTIYF. Based on the CDR3 plus reference TRBV5-1 and TRBJ1-3, the full variable domain is KAGVTQTPRYLIKTRGQQVTLSCSPISGHRSVSWYQQTPGQGLQFLFEYFSETQRNKGNFPGRFSGRQFSNSRSEMNVSTLELGDSALYLCASSSSDISRNTIYFGEGSWLTVV.

The CDR3 here is CASSYQGEWGQPQHF. The DNA for the CDR3 is TGTGCCAGCTCATACCAGGGGGAGTGGGGTCAGCCCCAGCATTTT. The chain joins TRBV18 to TRBJ1-5, with TRBD1 identical over 7 bases. J gave up 6 bases and V 5 bases, and 10 bases lay outside the gene matches. Germline V gene sequence: CDR1 KGHSH, CDR2 LQKENI. The CDR3 loop spans 15 amino acids. The variable domain in full, completed from reference TRBV18 and TRBJ1-5, reads NAGVMQNPRHLVRRRGQEARLRCSPMKGHSHVYWYRQLPEEGLKFMVYLQKENIIDESGMPKERFSAEFPKEGPSILRIQQVVRGDSAAYFCASSYQGEWGQPQHFGDGTRLSIL.

This chain links TRBV25-1 with TRBJ2-6, with TRBD1 matching 7 bases. With 3 bases clipped from V and 4 bases from J, the junction kept 9 bases outside the gene matches. The CDR3 length is 17 residues. Germline CDR1 MGHDK, CDR2 SYGVNS. DNA for the CDR3: TGTGCCAGCAGTGATCGCCCCACAGGGGTGGGGGCCAACGTCCTGACTTTC. This sequence encodes CASSDRPTGVGANVLTF.

The rearrangement joins TRBV4-2 to TRBJ1-5; D is perhaps TRBD1 (6 bases). V was trimmed by 5 bases and J by 3 bases, leaving 11 bases between them. CDR1 is LGHNA, CDR2 YNFKEQ, per germline. The CDR3 runs 14 residues. Here the CDR3 DNA reads TGTGCCAGCAGCGTGGACAGCCTCAATCAGCCCCAGCATTTT. Protein sequence: CASSVDSLNQPQHF.

The chain couples TRBV10-3 to TRBJ2-2; D perhaps matches TRBD1 (5 bases). Trimming pared 9 bases from V and 4 bases from J, leaving 12 bases between. The V gene's germline CDR1 is ENHRY and CDR2 SYGVKD. This CDR3 is built from 13 residues. CDR3 residues: CAIARVTTGELFF. CDR3 DNA: TGTGCCATTGCCAGGGTTACCACCGGGGAGCTGTTTTTT.

This clone appeared a few times. The rearrangement joins TRBV10-3 to TRBJ2-5, with D possibly TRBD2 on 6 matching bases. The V gene lost 6 bases and the J gene lost 5 bases, with 16 bases spanning the gap. The CDR3 spans 14 residues. The V gene's germline CDR1 is ENHRY and CDR2 SYGVKD. CDR3 protein: CAIRPGDRGETQYF. The CDR3 nucleotides read TGTGCCATCAGGCCGGGGGACCGCGGGGAGACCCAGTACTTC.